This is a list of T cell receptor beta chains from one sample in a study of PD-1 blockade in classical Hodgkin lymphoma. Produced via immunoSEQ multiplex PCR; TCRdb's table is partial and in-frame only. The table lists roughly 56,000 clones, 85% to 90% of them singletons. Sequencing was performed on peripheral blood mononuclear cells (PBMCs), taken before the second cycle of nivolumab. These receptors were taken from a human donor with classical Hodgkin lymphoma. Each CDR3 is given with its conserved first and last residue. D genes are given only for firm matches. Clone size is stated in some rows and not others, as once, few, many or a class when expanded.

CDR3aa,CDR3nt,j_gene,v_gene,abundance,d_gene
CASSSTGGVVWPQHF,TGTGCCAGCAGTTCAACGGGGGGGGTTGTATGGCCCCAGCATTTT,TRBJ1-5,TRBV6-5,NA,NA
CASILNPPAGTEAFF,TGTGCCAGCATCCTAAATCCTCCCGCCGGCACTGAAGCTTTCTTT,TRBJ1-1,TRBV6-5,NA,NA
CASSARLAGANTGELFF,TGTGCCAGCAGCGCCCGACTAGCGGGGGCGAACACCGGGGAGCTGTTTTTT,TRBJ2-2,TRBV5-4,NA,TRBD2
CASSLIGLGVAETQYF,TGCGCCAGCAGCTTGATTGGTTTAGGAGTAGCAGAGACCCAGTACTTC,TRBJ2-5,TRBV5-1,NA,NA
CASSSGTTDTQYF,TGCGCCAGCAGCTCCGGGACTACAGATACGCAGTATTTT,TRBJ2-3,TRBV5-1,NA,NA
CASSGSVMQDTQYF,TGTGCCAGCAGCGGATCAGTCATGCAAGATACGCAGTATTTT,TRBJ2-3,TRBV21-1,NA,NA
CASSPVYRTDTQYF,TGTGCCAGCAGCCCGGTATATCGCACAGATACGCAGTATTTT,TRBJ2-3,TRBV5-6,NA,NA
CASRDRAPDTQYF,TGTGCCAGTAGGGACAGGGCCCCCGATACGCAGTATTTT,TRBJ2-3,TRBV19,NA,TRBD1
CASSLSRGTGVSYEQYF,TGTGCCAGCAGTTTATCGAGAGGGACAGGTGTCTCCTACGAGCAGTACTTC,TRBJ2-7,TRBV27,NA,TRBD1
CATSHGGNHQPQHF,TGTGCCACCAGTCACGGGGGTAATCATCAGCCCCAGCATTTT,TRBJ1-5,TRBV15,NA,NA
CASSSYVGARGGANVLTF,TGTGCCAGCAGCTCATATGTCGGGGCCCGAGGTGGGGCCAACGTCCTGACTTTC,TRBJ2-6,TRBV11-2,NA,NA
CSVGREAKNIQYF,TGCAGCGTTGGGCGGGAGGCCAAAAACATTCAGTACTTC,TRBJ2-4,TRBV29-1,NA,TRBD2
CASSFSPTSTTNEKLFF,TGCGCCAGCAGCTTTTCCCCCACTTCAACAACTAATGAAAAACTGTTTTTT,TRBJ1-4,TRBV5-1,NA,NA
CASSDLAGTDTQYF,TGTGCCAGCAGTGACCTAGCGGGGACAGATACGCAGTATTTT,TRBJ2-3,TRBV6-4,NA,TRBD2
CATAGEGSSADTQYF,TGCGCCACCGCGGGGGAGGGTTCTTCAGCAGATACGCAGTATTTT,TRBJ2-3,TRBV5-1,once,TRBD2
CASSHTGATNEKLFF,TGTGCCAGTAGCCATACAGGGGCAACTAATGAAAAACTGTTTTTT,TRBJ1-4,TRBV19,NA,TRBD1
CASSLGSSGVSEQFF,TGTGCCAGCAGCTTGGGCTCCTCAGGAGTGAGTGAGCAGTTCTTC,TRBJ2-1,TRBV5-5,NA,NA
CASSPPAGFTEAFF,TGTGCCAGCAGTCCACCAGCAGGGTTCACTGAAGCTTTCTTT,TRBJ1-1,TRBV28,NA,NA
CASSIDSSGNGQPQHF,TGTGCCAGTAGTATAGATTCTTCAGGGAATGGCCAGCCCCAGCATTTT,TRBJ1-5,TRBV19,NA,NA
CASSPILGEQFF,TGTGCCAGCAGCCCTATTCTGGGTGAGCAGTTCTTC,TRBJ2-1,TRBV28,NA,NA
CASSWDGDNYGYTF,TGTGCCAGCAGCTGGGACGGAGATAACTATGGCTACACCTTC,TRBJ1-2,TRBV7-9,NA,NA
CASSESAVGGYTF,TGTGCCAGCAGTGAATCGGCGGTGGGGGGCTACACCTTC,TRBJ1-2,TRBV6-1,NA,NA